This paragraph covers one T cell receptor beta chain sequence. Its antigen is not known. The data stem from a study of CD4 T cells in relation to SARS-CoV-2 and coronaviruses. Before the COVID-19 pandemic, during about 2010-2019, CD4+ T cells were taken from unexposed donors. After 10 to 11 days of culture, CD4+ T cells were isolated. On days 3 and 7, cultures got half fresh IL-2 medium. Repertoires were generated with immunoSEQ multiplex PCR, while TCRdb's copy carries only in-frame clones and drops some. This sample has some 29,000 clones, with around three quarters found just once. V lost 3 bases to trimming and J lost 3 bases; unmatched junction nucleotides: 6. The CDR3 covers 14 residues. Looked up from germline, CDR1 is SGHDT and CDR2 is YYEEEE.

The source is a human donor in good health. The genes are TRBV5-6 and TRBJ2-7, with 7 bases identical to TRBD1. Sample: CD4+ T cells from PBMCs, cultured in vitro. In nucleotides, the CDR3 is TGTGCCAGCAGCTCCGGGACAGCTATCTACGAGCAGTACTTC. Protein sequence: CASSSGTAIYEQYF.